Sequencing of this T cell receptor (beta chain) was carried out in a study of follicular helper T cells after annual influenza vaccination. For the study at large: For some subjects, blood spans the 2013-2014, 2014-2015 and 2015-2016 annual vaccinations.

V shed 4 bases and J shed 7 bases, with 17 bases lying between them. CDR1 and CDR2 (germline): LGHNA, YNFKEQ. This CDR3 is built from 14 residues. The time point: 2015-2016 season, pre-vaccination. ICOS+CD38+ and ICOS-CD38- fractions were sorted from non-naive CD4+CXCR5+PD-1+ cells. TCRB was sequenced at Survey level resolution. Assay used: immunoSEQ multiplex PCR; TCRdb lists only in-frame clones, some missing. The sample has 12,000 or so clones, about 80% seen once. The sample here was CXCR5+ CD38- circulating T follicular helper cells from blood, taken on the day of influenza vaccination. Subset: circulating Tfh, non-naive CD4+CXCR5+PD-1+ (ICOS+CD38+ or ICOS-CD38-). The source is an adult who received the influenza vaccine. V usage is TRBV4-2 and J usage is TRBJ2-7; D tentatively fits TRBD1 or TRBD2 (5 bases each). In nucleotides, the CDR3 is TGTGCCAGCAGCCTTGGACTGGGGGTCGTTGAGCAGTACTTC. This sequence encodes CASSLGLGVVEQYF.